This T cell receptor beta chain appears in the sequencing data of a study of blood T cell repertoires in COVID-19. On the study more broadly: From the United States, Italy and Spain came samples of acute and convalescent COVID-19. T cells, B-cell-depleted T cells, or PBMCs provided the cDNA or gDNA that served as material.

Authors' processing steps: The assay estimated nucleated cells by amplifying reference gene primers. The repertoire was sequenced with immunoSEQ multiplex PCR; TCRdb's copy has only in-frame clones and lacks some. V, J and clone size reflect that table, while D and trimming were determined from the DNA. The sample records approximately 220,000 clones, roughly nine tenths being singletons. Unmatched junction bases numbered 7, after V lost 5 bases and J lost 4 bases. The CDR3 length is 15 residues. The germline V gene encodes CDR1 SGHTA and CDR2 FQGNSA. On this clone itself: The same CDR3 arises from other DNA sequences in this sample as well.

Sequenced sample: peripheral blood. This clonotype was obtained from a woman aged 45-65 years with acute or convalescent COVID-19. The chain carries TRBV7-2 and TRBJ1-2; TRBD1 matches at 10 bases. CDR3: CASSPGQGGFYGYTF. CDR3 nucleotide sequence: TGTGCCAGCAGCCCCGGACAGGGGGGTTTCTATGGCTACACCTTC.